Detailed here is one TCR beta chain. Its antigen remains unknown. V dropped 4 bases and J dropped 3; count of bases not matched to a gene: 4. The CDR3 consists of 13 residues. From germline, CDR1 is SGHNT and CDR2 YYREEE (reference sequence). This sample was included in a study of OX40 agonist ivuxolimab in advanced cancers. Looking at the study overall: Patients in the trial were receiving intravenous ivuxolimab every 2 weeks, at doses of 0.01 to 10 mg/kg. Patients receiving dose escalation had hepatocellular carcinoma, melanoma, renal cell or head and neck cancer.

Study-level points and caveats: Low normalized T-cell clonal expansion was also seen in some nonresponders. CD4+ and CD8+ T cells in blood underwent clonal expansion by week 6 at 0.1 to 3.0 mg/kg.

Repertoires were generated with immunoSEQ multiplex PCR, while TCRdb's copy carries only in-frame clones and drops some. The sample includes about 32,000 clones, more than 75% of them seen just once. The chain combines TRBV5-4 with TRBJ2-7; TRBD1 matches at 7 bases. This receptor was taken from an adult with an advanced solid tumor such as melanoma, head and neck, liver or kidney cancer. The sequencing here drew on CD4+ or CD8+ T cells sorted from blood, taken in a trial of the OX40 agonist ivuxolimab. The CDR3 is CASSNWDSYEQYF. The DNA of the CDR3 is TGTGCCAGCAGCAATTGGGACAGCTACGAGCAGTACTTC.